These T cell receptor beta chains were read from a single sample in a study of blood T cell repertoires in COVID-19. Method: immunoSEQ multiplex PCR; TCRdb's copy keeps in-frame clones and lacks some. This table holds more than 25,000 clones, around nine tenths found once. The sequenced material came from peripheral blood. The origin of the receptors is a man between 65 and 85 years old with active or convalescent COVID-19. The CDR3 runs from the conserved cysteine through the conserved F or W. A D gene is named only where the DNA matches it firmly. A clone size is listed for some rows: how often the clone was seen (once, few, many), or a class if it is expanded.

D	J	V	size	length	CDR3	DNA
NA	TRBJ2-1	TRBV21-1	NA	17	CASSKGEWLAGNNEQFF	TGTGCCAGCAGCAAAGGGGAGTGGCTAGCGGGAAACAATGAGCAGTTCTTC
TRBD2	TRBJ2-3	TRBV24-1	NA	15	CATSDRGGYTDTQYF	TGTGCCACCAGTGATCGGGGGGGGTATACAGATACGCAGTATTTT
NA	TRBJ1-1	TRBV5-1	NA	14	CASSLDRRDTEAFF	TGCGCCAGCAGCTTGGACAGACGTGACACTGAAGCTTTCTTT
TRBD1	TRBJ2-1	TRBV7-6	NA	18	CASSRRAWDRGRVNEQFF	TGTGCCAGCAGCCGACGCGCATGGGACAGGGGGCGCGTCAATGAGCAGTTCTTC
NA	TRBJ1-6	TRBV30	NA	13	CAWGTNAGSPLHF	TGTGCCTGGGGAACCAACGCGGGGTCACCCCTCCACTTT
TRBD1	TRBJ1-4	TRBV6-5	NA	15	CASSLQGAAREKLFF	TGTGCCAGCAGTCTGCAGGGGGCGGCCCGGGAAAAACTGTTTTTT
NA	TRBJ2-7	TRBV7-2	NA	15	CASSLSTGVSYEQYF	TGTGCCAGCAGCTTATCAACGGGGGTCTCCTACGAGCAGTACTTC
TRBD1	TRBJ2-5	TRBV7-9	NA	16	CASSPGTGGLQETQYF	TGTGCCAGCAGCCCGGGGACAGGGGGTCTCCAAGAGACCCAGTACTTC
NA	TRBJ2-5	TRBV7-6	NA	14	CASSAAPNPETQYF	TGTGCCAGCAGCGCGGCCCCAAACCCTGAGACCCAGTACTTC
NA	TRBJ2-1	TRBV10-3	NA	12	CAISEGGPWQFF	TGTGCCATCAGTGAGGGTGGCCCTTGGCAGTTCTTC
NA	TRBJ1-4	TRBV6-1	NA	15	CASSEPNLEGEKLFF	TGTGCCAGCAGTGAACCAAACCTCGAGGGTGAAAAACTGTTTTTT
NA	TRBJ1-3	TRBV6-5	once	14	CASSYGHSGNTIYF	TGTGCCAGCAGTTACGGACACTCTGGAAACACCATATATTTT
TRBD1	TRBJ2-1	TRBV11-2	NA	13	CASREGTGHEQFF	TGTGCCAGCAGGGAGGGGACAGGTCATGAGCAGTTCTTC
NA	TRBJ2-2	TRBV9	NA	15	CASSVDRAGTGELFF	TGTGCCAGCAGCGTAGACAGGGCTGGCACCGGGGAGCTGTTTTTT
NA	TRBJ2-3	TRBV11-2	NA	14	CASSLAGTSDTQYF	TGTGCCAGCAGCCTTGCGGGGACTTCAGATACGCAGTATTTT
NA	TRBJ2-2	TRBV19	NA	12	CASSITGGELFF	TGTGCCAGTAGCATAACAGGGGGGGAGCTGTTTTTT
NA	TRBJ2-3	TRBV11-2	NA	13	CASSTRTADTQYF	TGTGCCAGCAGCACCAGGACAGCAGATACGCAGTATTTT
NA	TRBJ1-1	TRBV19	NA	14	CASSPGWRGTEAFF	TGTGCCAGTAGTCCAGGGTGGAGAGGCACTGAAGCTTTCTTT
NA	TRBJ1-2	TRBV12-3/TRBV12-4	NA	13	CASSPYSNYGYTF	TGTGCCAGCAGTCCCTATTCTAACTATGGCTACACCTTC
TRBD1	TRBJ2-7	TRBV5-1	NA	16	CASTTSPGQGSYEQYF	TGCGCCAGCACCACCTCCCCGGGACAGGGCTCCTACGAGCAGTACTTC
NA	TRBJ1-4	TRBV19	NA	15	CASNYGVATNEKLFF	TGTGCCAGTAACTACGGGGTTGCAACTAATGAAAAACTGTTTTTT